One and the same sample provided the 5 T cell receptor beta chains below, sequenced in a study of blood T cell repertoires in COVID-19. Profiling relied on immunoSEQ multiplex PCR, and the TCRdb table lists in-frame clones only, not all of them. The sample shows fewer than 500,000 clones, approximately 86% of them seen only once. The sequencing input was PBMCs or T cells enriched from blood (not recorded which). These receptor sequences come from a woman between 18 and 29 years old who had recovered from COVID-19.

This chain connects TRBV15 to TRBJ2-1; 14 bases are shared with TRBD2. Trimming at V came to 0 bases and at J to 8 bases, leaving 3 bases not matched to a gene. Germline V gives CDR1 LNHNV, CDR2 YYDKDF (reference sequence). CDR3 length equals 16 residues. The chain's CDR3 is CATSRDRLAGGHEQFF. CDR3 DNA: TGTGCCACCAGCAGAGATCGACTAGCGGGGGGGCATGAGCAGTTCTTC.

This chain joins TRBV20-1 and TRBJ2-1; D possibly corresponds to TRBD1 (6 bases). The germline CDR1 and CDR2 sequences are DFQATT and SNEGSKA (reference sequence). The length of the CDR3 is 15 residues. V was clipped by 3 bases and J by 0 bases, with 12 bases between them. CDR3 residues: CSASLPGVSYNEQFF. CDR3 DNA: TGCAGTGCTAGTCTCCCAGGGGTCTCCTACAATGAGCAGTTCTTC.

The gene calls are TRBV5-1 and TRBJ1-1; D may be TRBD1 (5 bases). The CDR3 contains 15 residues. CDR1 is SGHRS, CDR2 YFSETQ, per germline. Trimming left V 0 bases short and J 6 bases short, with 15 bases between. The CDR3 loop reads CASSLAVSGTPEAFF. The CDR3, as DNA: TGCGCCAGCAGCTTGGCCGTATCGGGGACTCCTGAAGCTTTCTTT.

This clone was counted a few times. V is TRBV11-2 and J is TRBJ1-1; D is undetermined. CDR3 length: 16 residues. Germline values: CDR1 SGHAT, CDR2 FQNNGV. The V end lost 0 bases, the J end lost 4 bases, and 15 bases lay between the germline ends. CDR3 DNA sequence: TGTGCCAGCAGCTTAGACGGTGTGGTTTTAAGCACTGAAGCTTTCTTT. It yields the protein CASSLDGVVLSTEAFF.

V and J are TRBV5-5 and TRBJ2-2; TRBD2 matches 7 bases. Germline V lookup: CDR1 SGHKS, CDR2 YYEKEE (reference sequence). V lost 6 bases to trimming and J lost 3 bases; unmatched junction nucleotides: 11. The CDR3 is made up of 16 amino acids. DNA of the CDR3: TGTGCCAGCACCTTCAAGGGAGGGTTAGACACCGGGGAGCTGTTTTTT. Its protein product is CASTFKGGLDTGELFF. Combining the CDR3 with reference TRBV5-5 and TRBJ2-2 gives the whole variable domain DAGVTQSPTHLIKTRGQQVTLRCSPISGHKSVSWYQQVLGQGPQFIFQYYEKEERGRGNFPDRFSARQFPNYSSELNVNALLLGDSALYLCASTFKGGLDTGELFFGEGSRLTVL.